This T cell receptor beta chain was sequenced during a study of human T cells and chemical hapten exposure. General study points: Relative to controls, expanded TCRs formed significantly more large CDR3 similarity clusters.

As concerns this clonotype: The antigen is unknown.

CDR3 length equals 13 residues. The germline gives CDR1 MNHEY, CDR2 SMNVEV (reference sequence). The V and J ends lost 3 bases and 5 bases respectively, with 11 bases between them. TCRdb reanalysed the RACE reads using MiXCR and keeps one entry per CDR3 protein. The sample includes under 450,000 distinct CDR3 sequences, around 4.8% of them seen just once. Time point given: patch test 1, 2 weeks after DPC sensitization. Treatment of the sample: therapeutic diphenylcyclopropenone sensitization with weekly scalp DPC. This specimen was whole blood, taken in connection with sensitization to the hapten diphenylcyclopropenone (DPC). The clonotype was recovered from a woman aged 45-65 years with alopecia areata. Some clones in this sample may be carry-over from other donors' samples. V usage is TRBV27 and J usage is TRBJ2-7; D perhaps matches TRBD1 (5 bases). The CDR3 is CASSFLDSNEQYF. CDR3 sequence (DNA): TGTGCCAGCAGTTTCTTAGACAGTAACGAGCAGTACTTC.